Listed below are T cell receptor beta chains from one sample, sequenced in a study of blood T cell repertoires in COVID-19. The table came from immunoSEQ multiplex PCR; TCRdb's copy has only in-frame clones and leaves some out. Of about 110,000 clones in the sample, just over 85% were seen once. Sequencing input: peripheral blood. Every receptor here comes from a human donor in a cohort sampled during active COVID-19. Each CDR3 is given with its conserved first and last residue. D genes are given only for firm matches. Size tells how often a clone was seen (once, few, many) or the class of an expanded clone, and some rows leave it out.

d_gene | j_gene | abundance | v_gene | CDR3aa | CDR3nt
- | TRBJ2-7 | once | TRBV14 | CASSLWTEQYF | TGTGCCAGCAGCCTTTGGACAGAGCAGTACTTC
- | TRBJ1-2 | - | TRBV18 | CASAVSGHYGYTF | TGTGCCAGCGCTGTGTCTGGGCACTATGGCTACACCTTC
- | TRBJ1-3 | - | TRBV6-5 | CASSQPSSGNTIYF | TGTGCCAGCTCACAGCCGTCCTCTGGAAACACCATATATTTT
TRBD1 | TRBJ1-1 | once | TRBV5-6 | CASSRWGRGLDEAFF | TGTGCCAGCAGCAGATGGGGCAGGGGGCTCGATGAAGCTTTCTTT
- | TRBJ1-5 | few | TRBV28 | CASSPPWGEANQPQHF | TGTGCCAGCAGTCCACCGTGGGGCGAAGCCAATCAGCCCCAGCATTTT
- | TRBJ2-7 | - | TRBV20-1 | CSAASQAEQYF | TGCAGTGCTGCCAGCCAGGCGGAGCAGTACTTC
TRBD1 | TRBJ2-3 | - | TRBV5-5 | CASTRTGAITDTQYF | TGTGCCAGCACCCGGACAGGAGCCATCACAGATACGCAGTATTTT
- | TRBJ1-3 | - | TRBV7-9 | CASSLGVRGTSSGNTIYF | TGTGCCAGCAGCTTAGGTGTTCGGGGGACGAGCTCTGGAAACACCATATATTTT
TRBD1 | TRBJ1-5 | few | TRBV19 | CASSLRTGGDQPQHF | TGTGCCAGTAGTCTCCGGACAGGGGGGGATCAGCCCCAGCATTTT
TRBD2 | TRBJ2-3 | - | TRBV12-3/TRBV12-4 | CASSSTGLVAQYF | TGTGCCAGCAGTTCTACGGGACTAGTAGCGCAGTATTTT
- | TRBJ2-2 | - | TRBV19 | CASGRYTGELFF | TGTGCCAGCGGGAGATACACCGGGGAGCTGTTTTTT
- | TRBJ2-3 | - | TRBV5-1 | CASTISGSSTDTQYF | TGCGCCAGCACTATTTCAGGGTCAAGCACAGATACGCAGTATTTT
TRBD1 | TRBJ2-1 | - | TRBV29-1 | CSVGTGRTYNEQFF | TGCAGCGTTGGGACAGGCAGAACCTACAATGAGCAGTTCTTC
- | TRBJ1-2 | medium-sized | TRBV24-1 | CATSDPDSYYGYTF | TGTGCCACCAGTGACCCGGACAGCTACTATGGCTACACCTTC
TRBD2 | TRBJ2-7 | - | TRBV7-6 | CASSPYPGTSASSYEQYF | TGTGCCAGCAGCCCGTACCCGGGAACTAGCGCCAGCTCCTACGAGCAGTACTTC
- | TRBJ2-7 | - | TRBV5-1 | CASSGQKYYTGSSFSYEQYF | TGCGCCAGCAGCGGACAGAAATACTACACAGGGTCGTCCTTCTCCTACGAGCAGTACTTC
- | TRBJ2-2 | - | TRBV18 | CASSPGQGISTGELFF | TGTGCCAGCTCCCCTGGGCAGGGAATAAGCACCGGGGAGCTGTTTTTT
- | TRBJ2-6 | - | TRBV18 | CASSLLDSTGPSGANVLTF | TGTGCCAGCTCACTTCTAGATTCGACAGGACCCTCTGGGGCCAACGTCCTGACTTTC
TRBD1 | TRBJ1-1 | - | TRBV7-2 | CASSLVPPGGFEAFF | TGTGCCAGCAGCTTAGTTCCACCAGGGGGTTTTGAAGCTTTCTTT
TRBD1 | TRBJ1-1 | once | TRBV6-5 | CASRGDRGMNTEAFF | TGTGCCAGCAGGGGGGACAGGGGTATGAACACTGAAGCTTTCTTT
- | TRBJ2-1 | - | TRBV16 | CASSAQYNEQFF | TGTGCCAGCAGCGCACAGTACAATGAGCAGTTCTTC
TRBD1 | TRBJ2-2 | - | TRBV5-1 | CASSLVWDRGVGELFF | TGCGCCAGCAGCTTGGTATGGGACAGGGGAGTCGGGGAGCTGTTTTTT
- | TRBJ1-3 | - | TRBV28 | CASSPEDSSSGNTIYF | TGTGCCAGCAGCCCCGAGGACTCTAGCTCTGGAAACACCATATATTTT
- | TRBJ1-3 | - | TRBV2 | CAVGRRSGNTIYF | TGTGCCGTCGGGAGGCGCTCTGGAAACACCATATATTTT
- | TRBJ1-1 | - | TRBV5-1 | CASSLGGQNAEAFF | TGCGCCAGCAGCTTGGGAGGACAGAACGCTGAAGCTTTCTTT
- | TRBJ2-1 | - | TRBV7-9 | CASSTRGGYNEQFF | TGTGCCAGCAGTACCCGAGGGGGCTACAATGAGCAGTTCTTC
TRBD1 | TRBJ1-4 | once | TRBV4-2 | CASSQGDRGNVKLFF | TGTGCCAGCAGCCAAGGTGACAGGGGGAATGTAAAACTGTTTTTT
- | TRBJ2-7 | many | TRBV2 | CASSTPGQGLGYEQYF | TGTGCCAGCAGTACACCGGGACAGGGACTAGGCTACGAGCAGTACTTC
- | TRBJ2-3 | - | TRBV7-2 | CASSLGPADTQYF | TGTGCCAGCAGCTTAGGTCCAGCAGATACGCAGTATTTT
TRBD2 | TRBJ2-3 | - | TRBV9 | CASSVGSGRGTDTQYF | TGTGCCAGCAGCGTAGGTAGCGGGAGGGGGACAGATACGCAGTATTTT
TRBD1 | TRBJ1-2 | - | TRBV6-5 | CASSRQGLGYTF | TGTGCCAGCAGTCGACAGGGGTTGGGCTACACCTTC
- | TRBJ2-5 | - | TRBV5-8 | CASSFGGHQETQYF | TGTGCCAGCAGCTTTGGAGGCCACCAAGAGACCCAGTACTTC
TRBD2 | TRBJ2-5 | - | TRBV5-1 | CASSLRPWTSEVQETQYF | TGCGCCAGCAGCCTCCGCCCCTGGACTAGCGAGGTTCAAGAGACCCAGTACTTC
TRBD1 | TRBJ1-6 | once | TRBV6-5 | CASSRDRGNSPLHF | TGTGCCAGCAGTCGGGACAGGGGGAATTCACCCCTCCACTTT
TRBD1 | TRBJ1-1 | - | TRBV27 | CASSRPPGQMNTEAFF | TGTGCCAGCAGCCGACCTCCGGGACAGATGAACACTGAAGCTTTCTTT
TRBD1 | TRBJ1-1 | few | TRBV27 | CASSPRQGSLNTEAFF | TGTGCCAGCAGCCCAAGACAGGGGTCTCTGAACACTGAAGCTTTCTTT
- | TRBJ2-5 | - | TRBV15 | CATSRDRGQETQYF | TGTGCCACCAGCAGAGATAGGGGTCAAGAGACCCAGTACTTC
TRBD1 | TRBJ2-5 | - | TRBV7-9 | CASTEQGWGETQYF | TGTGCCAGCACCGAACAGGGGTGGGGAGAGACCCAGTACTTC
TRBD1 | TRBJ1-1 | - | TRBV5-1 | CASSSQDRGLTEAFF | TGCGCCAGCAGCTCCCAGGACAGGGGGCTCACTGAAGCTTTCTTT
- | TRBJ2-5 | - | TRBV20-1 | CSARLETQYF | TGCAGTGCTAGACTAGAGACCCAGTACTTC
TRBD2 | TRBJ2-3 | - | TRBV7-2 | CASSWGWGGTQYF | TGTGCCAGCAGCTGGGGATGGGGGGGTACGCAGTATTTT
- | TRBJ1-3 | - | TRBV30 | CAWEYGENTIYF | TGTGCCTGGGAGTACGGGGAGAACACCATATATTTT
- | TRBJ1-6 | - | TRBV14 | CASSQVGRNYNSPLHF | TGTGCCAGCAGCCAAGTAGGGAGGAACTATAATTCACCCCTCCACTTT
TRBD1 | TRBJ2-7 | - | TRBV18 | CASSTKGTGKYEQYF | TGTGCCAGCTCCACCAAGGGGACAGGGAAGTACGAGCAGTACTTC
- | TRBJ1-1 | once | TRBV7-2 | CASSLTTPSSRTEAFF | TGTGCCAGCAGCTTAACGACGCCTTCCTCGAGGACTGAAGCTTTCTTT
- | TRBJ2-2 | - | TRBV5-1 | CASSLGVTNTGELFF | TGCGCCAGCAGCCTAGGCGTCACGAACACCGGGGAGCTGTTTTTT
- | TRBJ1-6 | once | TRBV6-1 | CASSELDSLRSPLHF | TGTGCCAGCAGTGAACTAGACTCTTTAAGATCACCCCTCCACTTT
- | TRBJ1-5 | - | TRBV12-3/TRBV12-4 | CASSLKEDQPQHF | TGTGCCAGCAGCCTAAAGGAGGATCAGCCCCAGCATTTT
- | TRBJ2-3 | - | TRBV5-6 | CASSLRGGPTDTQYF | TGTGCCAGCAGCTTGCGCGGGGGCCCCACAGATACGCAGTATTTT